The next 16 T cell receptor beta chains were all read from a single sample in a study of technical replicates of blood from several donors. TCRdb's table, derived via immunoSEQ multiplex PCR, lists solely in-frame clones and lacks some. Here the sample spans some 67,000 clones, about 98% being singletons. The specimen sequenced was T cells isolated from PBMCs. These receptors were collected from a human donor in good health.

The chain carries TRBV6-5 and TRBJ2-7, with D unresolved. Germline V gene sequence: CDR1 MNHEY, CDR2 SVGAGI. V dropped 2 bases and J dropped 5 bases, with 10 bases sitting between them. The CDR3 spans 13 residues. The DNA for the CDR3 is TGTGCCAGCAGTTACAGGAGTCGAAACGAGCAGTACTTC. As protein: CASSYRSRNEQYF.

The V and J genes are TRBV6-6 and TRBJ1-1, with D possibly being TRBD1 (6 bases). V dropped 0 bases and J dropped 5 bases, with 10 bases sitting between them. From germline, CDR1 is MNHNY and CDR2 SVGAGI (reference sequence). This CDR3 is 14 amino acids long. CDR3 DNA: TGTGCCAGCAGTTACTCTACAGGGAGTACTGAAGCTTTCTTT. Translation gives CASSYSTGSTEAFF.

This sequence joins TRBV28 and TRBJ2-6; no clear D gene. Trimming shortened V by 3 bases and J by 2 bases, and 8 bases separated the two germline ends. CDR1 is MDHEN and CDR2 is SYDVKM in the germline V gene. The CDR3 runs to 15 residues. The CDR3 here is CASSLPGPGANVLTF. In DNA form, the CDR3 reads TGTGCCAGCAGTTTGCCAGGCCCTGGGGCCAACGTCCTGACTTTC.

The CDR3 bases are TGTGCCAGCAGCTTAGAGACCCAGGGGGATCAGCCCCAGCATTTT. This codes for CASSLETQGDQPQHF. V is TRBV7-9 and J is TRBJ1-5; 7 bases fit TRBD1. The CDR3 loop spans 15 amino acids. Germline V gives CDR1 SEHNR, CDR2 FQNEAQ (reference sequence). V trimming: 1 base; J trimming: 5 bases; junction bases outside the gene matches: 5.

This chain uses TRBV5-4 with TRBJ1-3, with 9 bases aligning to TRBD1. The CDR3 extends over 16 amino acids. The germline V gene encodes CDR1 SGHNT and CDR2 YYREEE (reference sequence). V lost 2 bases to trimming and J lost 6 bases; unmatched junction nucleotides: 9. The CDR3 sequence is CASSFPNRQGENTIYF. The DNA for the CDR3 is TGTGCCAGCAGCTTCCCAAATCGACAGGGGGAAAACACCATATATTTT.

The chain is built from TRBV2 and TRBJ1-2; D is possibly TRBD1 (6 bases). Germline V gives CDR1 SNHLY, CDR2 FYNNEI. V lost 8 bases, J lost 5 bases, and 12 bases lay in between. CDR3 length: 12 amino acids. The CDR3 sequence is CASRDTIYGYTF. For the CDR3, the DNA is TGTGCCAGCCGGGACACAATATATGGCTACACCTTC.

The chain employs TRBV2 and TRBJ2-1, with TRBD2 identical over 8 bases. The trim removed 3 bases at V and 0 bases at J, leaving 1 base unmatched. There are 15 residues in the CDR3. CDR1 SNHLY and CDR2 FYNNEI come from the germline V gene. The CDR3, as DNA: TGTGCCAGCAGTGATGGACTAGCCTCCTACAATGAGCAGTTCTTC. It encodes CASSDGLASYNEQFF. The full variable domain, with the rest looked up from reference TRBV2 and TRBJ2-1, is EPEVTQTPSHQVTQMGQEVILRCVPISNHLYFYWYRQILGQKVEFLVSFYNNEISEKSEIFDDQFSVERPDGSNFTLKIRSTKLEDSAMYFCASSDGLASYNEQFFGPGTRLTVL.

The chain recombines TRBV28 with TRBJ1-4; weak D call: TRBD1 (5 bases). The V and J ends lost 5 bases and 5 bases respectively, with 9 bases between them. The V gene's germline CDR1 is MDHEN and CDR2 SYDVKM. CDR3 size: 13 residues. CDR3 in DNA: TGTGCCAGCAGTCTGGCAGGGAATGAAAAACTGTTTTTT. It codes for CASSLAGNEKLFF.

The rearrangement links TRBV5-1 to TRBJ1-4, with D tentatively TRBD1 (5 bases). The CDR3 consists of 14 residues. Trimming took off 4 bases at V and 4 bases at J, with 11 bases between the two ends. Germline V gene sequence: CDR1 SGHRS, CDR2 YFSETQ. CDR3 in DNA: TGCGCCAGCAGCCCCGACAGTTTTAATGAAAAACTGTTTTTT. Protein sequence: CASSPDSFNEKLFF. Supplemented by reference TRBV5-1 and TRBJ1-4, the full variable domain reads KAGVTQTPRYLIKTRGQQVTLSCSPISGHRSVSWYQQTPGQGLQFLFEYFSETQRNKGNFPGRFSGRQFSNSRSEMNVSTLELGDSALYLCASSPDSFNEKLFFGSGTQLSVL.

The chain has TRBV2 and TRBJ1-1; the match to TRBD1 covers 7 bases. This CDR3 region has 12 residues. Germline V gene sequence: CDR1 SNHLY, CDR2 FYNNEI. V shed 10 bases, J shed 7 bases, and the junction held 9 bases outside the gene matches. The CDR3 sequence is CAIRQGLSEAFF. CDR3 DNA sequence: TGTGCCATCCGACAGGGACTCAGTGAAGCTTTCTTT.

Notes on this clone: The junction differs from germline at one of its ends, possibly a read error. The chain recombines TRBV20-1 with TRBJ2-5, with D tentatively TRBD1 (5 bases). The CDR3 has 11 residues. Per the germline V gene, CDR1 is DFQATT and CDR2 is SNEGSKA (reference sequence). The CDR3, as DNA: TGTGGGCTAGGGGATCAAGAGACCCAGTACTTC. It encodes CGLGDQETQYF.

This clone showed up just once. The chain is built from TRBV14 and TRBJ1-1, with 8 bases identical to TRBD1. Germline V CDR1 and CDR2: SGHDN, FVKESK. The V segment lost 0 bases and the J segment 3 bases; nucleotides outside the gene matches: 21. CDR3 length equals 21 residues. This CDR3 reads CASSQESRIRQGWLLDTEAFF. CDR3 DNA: TGTGCCAGCAGCCAAGAATCCCGGATTAGACAGGGGTGGCTGCTGGACACTGAAGCTTTCTTT.

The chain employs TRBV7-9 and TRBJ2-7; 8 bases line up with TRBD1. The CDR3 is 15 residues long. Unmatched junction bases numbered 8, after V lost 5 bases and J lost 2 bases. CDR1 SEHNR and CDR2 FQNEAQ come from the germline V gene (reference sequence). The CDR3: CASSLTGGETYEQYF. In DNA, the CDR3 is TGTGCCAGCAGCCTCACAGGGGGAGAAACCTACGAGCAGTACTTC.

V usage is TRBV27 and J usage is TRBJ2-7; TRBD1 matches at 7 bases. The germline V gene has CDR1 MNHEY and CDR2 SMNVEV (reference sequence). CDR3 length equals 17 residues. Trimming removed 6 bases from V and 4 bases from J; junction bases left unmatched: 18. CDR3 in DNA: TGTGCCAGCAGCCCCTACACCCTGGGGACAGAGGGATACGAGCAGTACTTC. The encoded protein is CASSPYTLGTEGYEQYF.

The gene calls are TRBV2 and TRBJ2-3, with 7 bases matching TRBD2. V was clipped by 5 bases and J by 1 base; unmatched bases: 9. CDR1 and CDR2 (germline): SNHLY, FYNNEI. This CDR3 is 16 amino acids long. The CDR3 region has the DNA TGTGCCAGCAGTCGACGGGCGGGGGAGGGCACAGATACGCAGTATTTT. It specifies CASSRRAGEGTDTQYF.

The CDR3 region is CASSVAGLEATGELFF. CDR3 sequence (DNA): TGTGCCAGTAGTGTTGCGGGACTAGAGGCCACCGGGGAGCTGTTTTTT. The chain is built from TRBV19 and TRBJ2-2; 8 bases fit TRBD2. V dropped 5 bases and J dropped 4; count of bases not matched to a gene: 9. Germline assignment: CDR1 LNHDA and CDR2 SQIVND (reference sequence). The CDR3 totals 16 residues. Supplemented by reference TRBV19 and TRBJ2-2, the full variable domain reads DGGITQSPKYLFRKEGQNVTLSCEQNLNHDAMYWYRQDPGQGLRLIYYSQIVNDFQKGDIAEGYSVSREKKESFPLTVTSAQKNPTAFYLCASSVAGLEATGELFFGEGSRLTVL.